The 4 T cell receptor beta chains in this list originate from one sample, sequenced in a study of regulatory and conventional T cells in RAG deficiency. Produced via immunoSEQ multiplex PCR; TCRdb's table is partial and in-frame only. The sample holds about 30,000 clones, just under 90% seen once. These data also formed part of another study, on regulatory T cells. From that study: Primers: 52 TRBV forward and 13 TRBJ reverse.

The sequenced material came from CD8+ T cells sorted from blood. Receptor source: a human donor in good health.

The V gene is TRBV18, the J gene TRBJ2-7; 8 positions match TRBD1. This CDR3 comprises 14 residues. V was clipped by 1 base and J by 3 bases; unmatched bases: 2. The germline gives CDR1 KGHSH, CDR2 LQKENI. The CDR3 DNA follows: TGTGCCAGCTCACCACAGGACAGGGTCTACGAGCAGTACTTC. Residues: CASSPQDRVYEQYF.

The genes are TRBV29-1 and TRBJ1-1; possible D gene TRBD1, 6 bases. The V gene's germline CDR1 is SQVTM and CDR2 ANQGSEA. Trimming removed 6 bases from V and 1 base from J, with 9 bases in between. The CDR3 runs to 12 residues. In DNA form, the CDR3 reads TGCAGCGTCCGAGGGGGGAACACTGAAGCTTTCTTT. Translation: CSVRGGNTEAFF.

In this sample, this clone turned up once. The chain links TRBV11-3 to TRBJ2-7; D is unclear. This CDR3 contains 15 residues. Trimming cost V 0 bases and J 5 bases, with 14 bases left between them. CDR1 SGHNT and CDR2 YENEEA come from the germline V gene. The CDR3 sequence: CASSLDSYGRNEQYF. The CDR3 DNA follows: TGTGCCAGCAGCTTAGATTCGTATGGCAGGAACGAGCAGTACTTC.

The V call is TRBV25-1, the J call TRBJ1-1; a weak D match, TRBD1 (5 bases). Looked up from germline, CDR1 is MGHDK and CDR2 is SYGVNS. The CDR3 spans 15 residues. Trimming removed 0 bases from V and 2 bases from J, with 10 bases in between. For the CDR3, the DNA is TGTGCCAGCAGTGAATATGAAGGGGACAACACTGAAGCTTTCTTT. It yields the protein CASSEYEGDNTEAFF.